This T cell receptor beta chain is from a study of blood T cells in healthy people across ages. J gave up 8 bases and V 4 bases, and 10 bases lay outside the gene matches. The CDR3 is made up of 15 amino acids. The germline V gene has CDR1 SGHRS and CDR2 YFSETQ. Collection of about 9.4 milliliters of peripheral blood was performed for each donor. This clonotype appeared a few times. A second PCR of roughly 7 to 11 cycles used a sample-barcoded 5' primer and a J-beta primer mix. Each cDNA molecule carried a tag from a template-switch adaptor that contained 12 random nucleotides. TCRdb re-analysed the 5' RACE reads in MiXCR, keeping a single row per CDR3 protein. The data contain 750,000 to 950,000 distinct CDR3 sequences, approximately 55% of them singletons.

The rearrangement links TRBV5-1 to TRBJ2-1, with 9 bases lining up with TRBD2. The sequenced material came from blood. The clonotype was recovered from an older man in good health. CDR3 bases: TGCGCCAGCAGCCGGGCAGCGGGAGGTATGGATGAGCAGTTCTTC. It translates to CASSRAAGGMDEQFF. Drawing the rest from reference TRBV5-1 and TRBJ2-1, the complete variable domain is KAGVTQTPRYLIKTRGQQVTLSCSPISGHRSVSWYQQTPGQGLQFLFEYFSETQRNKGNFPGRFSGRQFSNSRSEMNVSTLELGDSALYLCASSRAAGGMDEQFFGPGTRLTVL.